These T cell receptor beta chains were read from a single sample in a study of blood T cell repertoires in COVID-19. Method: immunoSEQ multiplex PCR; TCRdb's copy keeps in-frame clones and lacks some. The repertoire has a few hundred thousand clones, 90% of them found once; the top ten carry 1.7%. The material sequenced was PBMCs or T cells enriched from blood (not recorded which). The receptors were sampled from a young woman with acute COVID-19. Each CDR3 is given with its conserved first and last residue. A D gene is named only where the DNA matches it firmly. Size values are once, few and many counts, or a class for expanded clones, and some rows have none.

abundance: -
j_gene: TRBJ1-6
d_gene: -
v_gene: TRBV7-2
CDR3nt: TGTGCCAGCAGCGCCCAGGGACATTTAAATTCACCCCTCCACTTT
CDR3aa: CASSAQGHLNSPLHF

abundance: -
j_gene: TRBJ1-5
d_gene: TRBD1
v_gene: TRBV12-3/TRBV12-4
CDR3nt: TGTGCCAGCAGTTCCAACTCCGGGACAGGGCAGCATTTT
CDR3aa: CASSSNSGTGQHF

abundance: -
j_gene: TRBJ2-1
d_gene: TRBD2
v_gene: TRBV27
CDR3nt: TGTGCCAGCAGTCTCGCTAGCGGGAGTGACAATGAGCAGTTCTTC
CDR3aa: CASSLASGSDNEQFF

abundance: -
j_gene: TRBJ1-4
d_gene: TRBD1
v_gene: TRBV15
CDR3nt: TGTGCCACCAGCAGGACAGGGGGCCTTGCAACTAATGAAAAACTGTTTTTT
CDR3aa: CATSRTGGLATNEKLFF

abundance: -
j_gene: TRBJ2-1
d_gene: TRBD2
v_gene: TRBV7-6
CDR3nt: TGTGCCAGCAGCCCCCTAGCGGGAGCGATCTCTTCCTACAATGAGCAGTTCTTC
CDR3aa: CASSPLAGAISSYNEQFF

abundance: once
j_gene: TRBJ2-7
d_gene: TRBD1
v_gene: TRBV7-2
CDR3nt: TGTGCCAGCAGCCTTTACCGGGACAGGGGGCTAGTGTACGAGCAGTACTTC
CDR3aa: CASSLYRDRGLVYEQYF

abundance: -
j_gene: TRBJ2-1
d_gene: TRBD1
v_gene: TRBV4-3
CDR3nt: TGCGCCAGCAGCCTCGGGACAGGGACCTACAATGAGCAGTTCTTC
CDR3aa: CASSLGTGTYNEQFF

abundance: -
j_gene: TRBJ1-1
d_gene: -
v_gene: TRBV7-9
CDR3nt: TGTGCCAGCAGCTTCGGCAGGGAACACACTGAAGCTTTCTTT
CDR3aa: CASSFGREHTEAFF

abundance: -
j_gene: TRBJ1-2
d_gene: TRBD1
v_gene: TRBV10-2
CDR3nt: TGCGCCAGCAGAGAACAGGGGGCGCGGGCCCATGGCTACACCTTC
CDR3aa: CASREQGARAHGYTF

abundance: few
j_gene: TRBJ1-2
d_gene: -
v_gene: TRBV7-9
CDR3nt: TGTGCCAGCAGCTTAGTTGTCTCGGGGACTAACTATGGCTACACCTTC
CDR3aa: CASSLVVSGTNYGYTF

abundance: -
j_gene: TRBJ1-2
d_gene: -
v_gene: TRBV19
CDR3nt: TGTGCCAGTAGTCTCACGGGAGACAACTATGGCTACACCTTC
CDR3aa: CASSLTGDNYGYTF

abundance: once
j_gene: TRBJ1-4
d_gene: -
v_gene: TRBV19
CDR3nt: TGTGCCAGTAGGACATTCGCAACTAATGAAAAACTGTTTTTT
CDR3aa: CASRTFATNEKLFF

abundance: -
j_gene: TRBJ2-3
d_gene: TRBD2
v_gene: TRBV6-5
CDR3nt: TGTGCCAGCAGTCCCCTAGGACTAGACACAGATACGCAGTATTTT
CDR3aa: CASSPLGLDTDTQYF

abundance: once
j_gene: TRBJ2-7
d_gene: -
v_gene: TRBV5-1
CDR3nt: TGCGCCAGCAGCTTGTTGCAGGGGTACGAGCAGTACTTC
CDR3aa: CASSLLQGYEQYF

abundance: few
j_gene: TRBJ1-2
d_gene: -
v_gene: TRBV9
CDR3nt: TGTGCCAGCAGCGAACGAACAGATCCTAACTATGGCTACACCTTC
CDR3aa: CASSERTDPNYGYTF

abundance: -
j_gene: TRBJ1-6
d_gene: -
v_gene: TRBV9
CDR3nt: TGTGCCAGCAGCACCCGACAGGATAATTCACCCCTCCACTTT
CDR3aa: CASSTRQDNSPLHF

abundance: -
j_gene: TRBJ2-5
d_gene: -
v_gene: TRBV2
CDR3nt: TGTGCCAGCAGTGACGTGGGAGAGGGAGCGGAGACCCAGTACTTC
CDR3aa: CASSDVGEGAETQYF

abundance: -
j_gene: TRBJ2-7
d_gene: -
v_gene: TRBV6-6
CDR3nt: TGTGCCAGCAGTAGAGTCGACGAGCAGTACTTC
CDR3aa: CASSRVDEQYF

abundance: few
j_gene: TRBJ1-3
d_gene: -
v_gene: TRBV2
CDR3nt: TGTGCCAGCAGTGAAGCGGGGGCAGGCTCTGGAAACACCATATATTTT
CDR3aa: CASSEAGAGSGNTIYF

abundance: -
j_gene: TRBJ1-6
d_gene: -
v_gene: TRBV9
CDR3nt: TGTGCCAGCAGCGAACAGGGATATAATTCACCCCTCCACTTT
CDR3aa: CASSEQGYNSPLHF

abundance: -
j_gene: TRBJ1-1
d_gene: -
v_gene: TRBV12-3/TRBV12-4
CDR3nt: TGTGCCAGCACAGGGACTTACACTGAAGCTTTCTTT
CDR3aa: CASTGTYTEAFF

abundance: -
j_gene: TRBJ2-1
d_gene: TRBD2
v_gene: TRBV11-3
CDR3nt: TGTGCCAGCAGCTTAGGGTTGACTAGCGGGCGCCGGGACAATGAGCAGTTCTTC
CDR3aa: CASSLGLTSGRRDNEQFF

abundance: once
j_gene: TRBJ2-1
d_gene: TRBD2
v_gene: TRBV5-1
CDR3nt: TGCGCCAGCAGCGCCCGACTAGCGGGAGGTCGTAATGAGCAGTTCTTC
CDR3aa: CASSARLAGGRNEQFF

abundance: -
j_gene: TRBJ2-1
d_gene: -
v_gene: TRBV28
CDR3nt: TGTGCCAGCAAGGAGGGGTGGGTGGCGGGAATTAACAATGAGCAGTTCTTC
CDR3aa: CASKEGWVAGINNEQFF

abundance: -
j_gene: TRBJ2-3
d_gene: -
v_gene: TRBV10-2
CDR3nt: TGCGCCAGCAGACAAGGACTAACCAGGGATACGCAGTATTTT
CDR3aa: CASRQGLTRDTQYF

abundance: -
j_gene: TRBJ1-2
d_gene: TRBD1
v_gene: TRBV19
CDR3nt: TGTGCCAGTAGTAGGGACAGATCCTATGGCTACACCTTC
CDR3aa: CASSRDRSYGYTF

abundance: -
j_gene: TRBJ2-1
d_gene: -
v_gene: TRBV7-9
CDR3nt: TGTGCCAGCAGCTTAGGTTGGCATGATGAGCAGTTCTTC
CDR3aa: CASSLGWHDEQFF

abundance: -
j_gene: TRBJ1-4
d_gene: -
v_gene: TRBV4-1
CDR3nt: TGCGCCAGCAGCCAAGTCGGAGTAAAACTGTTTTTT
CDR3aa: CASSQVGVKLFF

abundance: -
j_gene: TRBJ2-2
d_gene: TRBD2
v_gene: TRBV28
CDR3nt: TGTGCGGTCTGGCGGGAGGTAGCCGGGGAGCTGTTTTTT
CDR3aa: CAVWREVAGELFF

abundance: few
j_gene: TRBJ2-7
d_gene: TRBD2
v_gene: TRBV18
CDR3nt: TGTGCCAGCTCACTTAACCGGGGGGACGAGCAGTACTTC
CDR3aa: CASSLNRGDEQYF

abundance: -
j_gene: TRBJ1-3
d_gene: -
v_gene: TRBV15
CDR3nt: TGTGCCACCAGCAGAGAATGGGGGGGACCCTCTGGAAACACCATATATTTT
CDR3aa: CATSREWGGPSGNTIYF

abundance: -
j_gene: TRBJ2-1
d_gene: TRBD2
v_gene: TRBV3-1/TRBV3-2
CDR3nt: TGTGCCAGCAGCCGAGGGACTAGCAAATTCAATGAGCAGTTCTTC
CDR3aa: CASSRGTSKFNEQFF

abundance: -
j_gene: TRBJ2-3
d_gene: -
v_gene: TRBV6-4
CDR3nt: TGTGCCAGCAGTGGGACAACTAGCACAGATACGCAGTATTTT
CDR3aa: CASSGTTSTDTQYF

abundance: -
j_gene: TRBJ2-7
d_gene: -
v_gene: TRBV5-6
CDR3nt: TGTGCCAGCAGCTTGTGGAGTACGACCCGATCCCCCGCGTATTACGAGCAGTACTTC
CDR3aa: CASSLWSTTRSPAYYEQYF

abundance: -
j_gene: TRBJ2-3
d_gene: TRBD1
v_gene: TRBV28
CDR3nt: TGTGCCAGCAGTTTGGCAGGGGGCCCAGATACGCAGTATTTT
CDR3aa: CASSLAGGPDTQYF

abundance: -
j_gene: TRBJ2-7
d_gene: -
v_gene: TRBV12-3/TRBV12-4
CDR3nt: TGTGCCAGCAGTTTATTTAGCGAGCAGTACTTC
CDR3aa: CASSLFSEQYF

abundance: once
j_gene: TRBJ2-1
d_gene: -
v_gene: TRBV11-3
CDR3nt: TGTGCCAGCAGCACAGGAGGGTACAATGAGCAGTTCTTC
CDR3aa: CASSTGGYNEQFF

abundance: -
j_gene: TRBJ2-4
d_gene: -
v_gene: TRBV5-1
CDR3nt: TGCGCCAGCGCCGACTCCCCATTTAAGGACATTCAGTACTTC
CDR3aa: CASADSPFKDIQYF

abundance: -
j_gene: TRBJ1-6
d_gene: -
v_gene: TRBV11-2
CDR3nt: TGTGCCAGCAGCGCCTCGGGGTCCTATAATTCACCCCTCCACTTT
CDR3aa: CASSASGSYNSPLHF

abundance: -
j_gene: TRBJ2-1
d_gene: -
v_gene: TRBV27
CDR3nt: TGTGCCAGCAGTTCGGGAGTGGTGTACAATGAGCAGTTCTTC
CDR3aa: CASSSGVVYNEQFF

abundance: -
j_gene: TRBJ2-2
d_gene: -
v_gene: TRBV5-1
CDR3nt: TGCGCCAGCAGCTTGGCCCAGGGGTACACCGGGGAGCTGTTTTTT
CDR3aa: CASSLAQGYTGELFF

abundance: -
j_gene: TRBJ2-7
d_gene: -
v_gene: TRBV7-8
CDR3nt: TGTGCCAGCAGCACGCAGGGCCCCTACGAGCAGTACTTC
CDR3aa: CASSTQGPYEQYF

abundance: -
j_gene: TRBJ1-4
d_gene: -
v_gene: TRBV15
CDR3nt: TGTGCCACCAGCAGAGATCCAGGGGCCTTCACTAATGAAAAACTGTTTTTT
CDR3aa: CATSRDPGAFTNEKLFF

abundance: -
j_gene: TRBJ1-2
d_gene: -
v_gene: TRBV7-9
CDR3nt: TGTGCCAGCAGCTTGCTGACAGATGGCTACACCTTC
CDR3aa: CASSLLTDGYTF

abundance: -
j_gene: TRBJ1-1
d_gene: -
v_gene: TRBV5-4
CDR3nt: TGTGCCAGCAGCGAAGGGGGTCTTGAAGCTTTCTTT
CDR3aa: CASSEGGLEAFF

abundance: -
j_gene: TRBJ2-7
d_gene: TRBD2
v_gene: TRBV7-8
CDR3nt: TGTGCCAGCAGCTCCCAGGCGGGAGATTACGAGCAGTACTTC
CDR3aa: CASSSQAGDYEQYF

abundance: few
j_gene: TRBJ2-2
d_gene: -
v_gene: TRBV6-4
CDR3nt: TGTGCCAGCAGTGACGGAGGAACCGGGGAGCTGTTTTTT
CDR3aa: CASSDGGTGELFF

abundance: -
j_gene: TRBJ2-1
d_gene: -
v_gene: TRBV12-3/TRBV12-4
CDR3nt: TGTGCCAGCAGTGCCAGTACTAGCAATGAGCAGTTCTTC
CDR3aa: CASSASTSNEQFF

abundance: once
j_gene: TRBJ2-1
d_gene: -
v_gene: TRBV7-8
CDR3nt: TGTGCCAGCAGCCGAGACTCCTCCTACAATGAGCAGTTCTTC
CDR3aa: CASSRDSSYNEQFF

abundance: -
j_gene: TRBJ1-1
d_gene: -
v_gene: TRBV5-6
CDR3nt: TGTGCCAGCAGCTTGTCCGGTGAAGCTTTCTTT
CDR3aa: CASSLSGEAFF

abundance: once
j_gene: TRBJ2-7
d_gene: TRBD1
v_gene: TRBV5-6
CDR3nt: TGTGCCAGCAGCATACCGGGACAGCTTGCCGAGCAGTACTTC
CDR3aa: CASSIPGQLAEQYF